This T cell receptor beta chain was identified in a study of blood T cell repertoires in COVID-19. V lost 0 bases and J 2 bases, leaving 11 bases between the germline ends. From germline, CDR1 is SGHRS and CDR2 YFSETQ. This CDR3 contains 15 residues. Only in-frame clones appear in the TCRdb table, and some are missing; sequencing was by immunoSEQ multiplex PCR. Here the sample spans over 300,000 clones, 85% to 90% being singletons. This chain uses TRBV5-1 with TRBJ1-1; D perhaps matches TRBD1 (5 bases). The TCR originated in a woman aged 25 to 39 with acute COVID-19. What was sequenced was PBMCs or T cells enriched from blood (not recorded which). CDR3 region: CASSLVSGANTEAFF. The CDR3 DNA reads TGCGCCAGCAGCTTGGTGTCTGGGGCCAACACTGAAGCTTTCTTT.